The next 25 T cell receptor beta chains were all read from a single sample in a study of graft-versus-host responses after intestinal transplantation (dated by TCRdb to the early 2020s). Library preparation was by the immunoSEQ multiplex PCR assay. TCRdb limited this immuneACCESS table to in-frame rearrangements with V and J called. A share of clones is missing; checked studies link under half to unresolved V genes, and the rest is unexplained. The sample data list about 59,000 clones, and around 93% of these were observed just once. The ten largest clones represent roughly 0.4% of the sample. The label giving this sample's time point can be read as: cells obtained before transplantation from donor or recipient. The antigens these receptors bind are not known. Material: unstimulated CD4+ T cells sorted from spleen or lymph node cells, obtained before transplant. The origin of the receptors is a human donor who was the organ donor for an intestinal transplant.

CDR3: CASSRRGGNTGELFF. CDR3 DNA: TGTGCCAGCAGCCGCAGGGGGGGAAACACCGGGGAGCTGTTTTTT. The chain uses TRBV13 and TRBJ2-2; the D call may be TRBD1 or TRBD2 (7 bases each). The CDR3 consists of 15 residues. Trimming shortened V by 5 bases and J by 2 bases, and 12 bases separated the two germline ends. Per germline, CDR1 PRHDT and CDR2 FYEKMQ (reference sequence).

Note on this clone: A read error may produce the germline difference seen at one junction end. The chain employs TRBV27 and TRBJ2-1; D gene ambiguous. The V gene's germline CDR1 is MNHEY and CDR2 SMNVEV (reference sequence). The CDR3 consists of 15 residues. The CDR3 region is CASSLRTVSNPMMIF. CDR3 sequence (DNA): TGTGCCAGCAGTCTACGGACGGTCTCTAATCCAATGATGATCTTC.

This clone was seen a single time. The CDR3 is CASPDRGPCEQYF. CDR3 in DNA: TGTGCCAGCCCCGACAGGGGTCCATGCGAGCAGTACTTC. This sequence joins TRBV27 and TRBJ2-7, with 8 bases that match TRBD1. Germline V gene data show CDR1 as MNHEY and CDR2 as SMNVEV (reference sequence). The length of the CDR3 is 13 residues. V shed 8 bases and J 6 bases; nucleotides not matched to a gene: 9.

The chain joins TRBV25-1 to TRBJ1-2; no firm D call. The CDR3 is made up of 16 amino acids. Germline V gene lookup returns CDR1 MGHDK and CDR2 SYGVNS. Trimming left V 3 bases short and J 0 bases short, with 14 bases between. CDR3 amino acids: CASSDTRRSTNYGYTF. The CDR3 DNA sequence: TGTGCCAGCAGTGATACCCGGAGATCCACTAACTATGGCTACACCTTC.

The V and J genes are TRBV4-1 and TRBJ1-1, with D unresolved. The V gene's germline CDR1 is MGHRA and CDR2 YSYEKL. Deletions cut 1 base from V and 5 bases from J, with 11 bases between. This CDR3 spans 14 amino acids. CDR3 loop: CASSQVDLGTEAFF. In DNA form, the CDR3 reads TGCGCCAGCAGCCAAGTGGACCTCGGGACTGAAGCTTTCTTT.

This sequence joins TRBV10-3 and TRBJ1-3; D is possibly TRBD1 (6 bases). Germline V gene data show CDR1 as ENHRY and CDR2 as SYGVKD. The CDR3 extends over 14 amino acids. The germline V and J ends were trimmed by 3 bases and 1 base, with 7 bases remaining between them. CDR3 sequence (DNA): TGTGCCATCAGTGAAGGACAGTCTGGAAACACCATATATTTT. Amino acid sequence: CAISEGQSGNTIYF.

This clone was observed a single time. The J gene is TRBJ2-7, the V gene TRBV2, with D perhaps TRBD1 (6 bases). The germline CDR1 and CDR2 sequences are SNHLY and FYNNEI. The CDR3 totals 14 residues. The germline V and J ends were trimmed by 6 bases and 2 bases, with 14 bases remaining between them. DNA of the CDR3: TGTGCCAGCAGGCCACAGGGCCCCCCCTACGAGCAGTACTTC. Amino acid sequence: CASRPQGPPYEQYF.

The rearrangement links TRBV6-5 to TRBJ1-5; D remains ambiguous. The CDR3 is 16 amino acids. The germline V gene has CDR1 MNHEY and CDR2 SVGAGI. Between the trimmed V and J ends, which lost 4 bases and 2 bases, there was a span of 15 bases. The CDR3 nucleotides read TGTGCCAGCAGTTCTGGCCCCCTAGATGGCAATCAGCCCCAGCATTTT. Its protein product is CASSSGPLDGNQPQHF.

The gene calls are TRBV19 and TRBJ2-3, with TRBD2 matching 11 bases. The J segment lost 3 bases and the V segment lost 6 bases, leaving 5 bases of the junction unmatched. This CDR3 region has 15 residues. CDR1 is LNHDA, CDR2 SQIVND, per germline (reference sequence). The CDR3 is CASSVTSGVTDTQYF. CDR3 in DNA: TGTGCCAGTAGCGTGACTAGCGGGGTGACAGATACGCAGTATTTT.

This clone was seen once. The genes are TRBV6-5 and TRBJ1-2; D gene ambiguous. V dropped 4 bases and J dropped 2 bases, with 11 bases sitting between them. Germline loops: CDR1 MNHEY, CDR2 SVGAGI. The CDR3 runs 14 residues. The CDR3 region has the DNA TGTGCCAGCAGTTCCCCTAGACGGAACTATGGCTACACCTTC. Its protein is CASSSPRRNYGYTF.

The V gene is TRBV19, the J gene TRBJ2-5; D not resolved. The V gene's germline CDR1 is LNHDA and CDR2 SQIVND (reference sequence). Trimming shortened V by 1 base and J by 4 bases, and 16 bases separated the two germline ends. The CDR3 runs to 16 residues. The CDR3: CASSIALGRSPETQYF. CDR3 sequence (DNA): TGTGCCAGTAGTATAGCCCTCGGGCGAAGTCCAGAGACCCAGTACTTC.

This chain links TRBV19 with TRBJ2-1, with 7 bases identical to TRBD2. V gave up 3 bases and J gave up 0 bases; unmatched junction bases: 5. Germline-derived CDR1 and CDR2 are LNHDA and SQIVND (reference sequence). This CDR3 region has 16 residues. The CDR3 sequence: CASSMSSGYSYNEQFF. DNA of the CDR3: TGTGCCAGTAGTATGTCTAGCGGATACTCCTACAATGAGCAGTTCTTC.

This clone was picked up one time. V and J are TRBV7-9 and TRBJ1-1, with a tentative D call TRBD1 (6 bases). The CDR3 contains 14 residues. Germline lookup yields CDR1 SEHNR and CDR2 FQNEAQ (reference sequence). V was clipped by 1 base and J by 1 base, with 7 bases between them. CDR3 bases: TGTGCCAGCAGCTTAGGGGGACAGAACACTGAAGCTTTCTTT. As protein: CASSLGGQNTEAFF.

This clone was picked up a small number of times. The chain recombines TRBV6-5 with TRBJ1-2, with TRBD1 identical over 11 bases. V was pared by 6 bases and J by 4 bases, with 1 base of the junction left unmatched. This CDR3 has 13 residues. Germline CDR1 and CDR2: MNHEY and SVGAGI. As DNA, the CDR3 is TGTGCCAGCAGAGGGACAGGGGGCTATGGCTACACCTTC. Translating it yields CASRGTGGYGYTF.

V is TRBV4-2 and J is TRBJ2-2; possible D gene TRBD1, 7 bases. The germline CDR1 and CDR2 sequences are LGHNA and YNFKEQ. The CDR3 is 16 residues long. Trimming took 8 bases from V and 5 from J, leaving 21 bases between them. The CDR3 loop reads CASSSPTGRMTGELFF. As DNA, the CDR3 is TGTGCCAGCTCTAGTCCGACAGGGAGGATGACCGGGGAGCTGTTTTTT.

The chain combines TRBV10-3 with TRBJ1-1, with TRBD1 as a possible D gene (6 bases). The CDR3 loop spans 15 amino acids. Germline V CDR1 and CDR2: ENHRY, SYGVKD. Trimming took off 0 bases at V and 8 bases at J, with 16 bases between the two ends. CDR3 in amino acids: CAISESTRTAEEAFF. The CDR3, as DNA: TGTGCCATCAGTGAGTCGACCCGGACAGCCGAGGAAGCTTTCTTT.

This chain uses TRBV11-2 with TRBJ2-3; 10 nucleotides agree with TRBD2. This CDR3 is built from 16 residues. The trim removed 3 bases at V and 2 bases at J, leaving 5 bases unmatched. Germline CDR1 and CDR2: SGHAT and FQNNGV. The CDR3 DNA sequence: TGTGCCAGCAGCTTTCTCAGCGGGGGGGACACAGATACGCAGTATTTT. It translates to CASSFLSGGDTDTQYF. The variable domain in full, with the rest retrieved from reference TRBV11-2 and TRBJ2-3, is EAGVAQSPRYKIIEKRQSVAFWCNPISGHATLYWYQQILGQGPKLLIQFQNNGVVDDSQLPKDRFSAERLKGVDSTLKIQPAKLEDSAVYLCASSFLSGGDTDTQYFGPGTRLTVL.

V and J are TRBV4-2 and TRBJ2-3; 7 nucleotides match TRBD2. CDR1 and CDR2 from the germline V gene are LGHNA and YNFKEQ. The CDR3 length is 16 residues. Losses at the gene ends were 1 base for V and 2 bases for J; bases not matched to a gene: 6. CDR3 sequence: CASSQGTGGYTDTQYF. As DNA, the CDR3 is TGTGCCAGCAGCCAAGGGACCGGGGGGTACACAGATACGCAGTATTTT.

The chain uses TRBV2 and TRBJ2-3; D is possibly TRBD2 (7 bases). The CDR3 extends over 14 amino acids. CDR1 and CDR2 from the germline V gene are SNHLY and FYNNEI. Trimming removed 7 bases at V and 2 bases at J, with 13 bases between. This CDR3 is CASKAGATTDTQYF. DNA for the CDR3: TGTGCCAGCAAGGCGGGGGCCACCACAGATACGCAGTATTTT. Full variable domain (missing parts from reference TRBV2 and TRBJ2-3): EPEVTQTPSHQVTQMGQEVILRCVPISNHLYFYWYRQILGQKVEFLVSFYNNEISEKSEIFDDQFSVERPDGSNFTLKIRSTKLEDSAMYFCASKAGATTDTQYFGPGTRLTVL.

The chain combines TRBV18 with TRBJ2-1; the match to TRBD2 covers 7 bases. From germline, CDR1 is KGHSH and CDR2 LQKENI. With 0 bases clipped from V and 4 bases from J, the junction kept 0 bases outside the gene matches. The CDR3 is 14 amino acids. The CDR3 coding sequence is TGTGCCAGCTCACCACCCGGGAGGTACAATGAGCAGTTCTTC. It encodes CASSPPGRYNEQFF.

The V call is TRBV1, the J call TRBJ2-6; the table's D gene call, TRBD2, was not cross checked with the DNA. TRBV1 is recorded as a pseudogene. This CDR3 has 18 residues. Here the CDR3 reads CTSSTTSFAQSRANVLTF. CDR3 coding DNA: TGCACCAGCAGCACTACGAGTTTTGCACAAAGTCGGGCCAACGTCCTGACTTTC.

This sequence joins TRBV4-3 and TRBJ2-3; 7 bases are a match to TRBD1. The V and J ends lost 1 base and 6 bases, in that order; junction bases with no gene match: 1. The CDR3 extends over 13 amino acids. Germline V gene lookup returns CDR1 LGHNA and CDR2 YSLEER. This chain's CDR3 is CASSQGRGDTQYF. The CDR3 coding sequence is TGCGCCAGCAGCCAAGGCAGGGGGGATACGCAGTATTTT.

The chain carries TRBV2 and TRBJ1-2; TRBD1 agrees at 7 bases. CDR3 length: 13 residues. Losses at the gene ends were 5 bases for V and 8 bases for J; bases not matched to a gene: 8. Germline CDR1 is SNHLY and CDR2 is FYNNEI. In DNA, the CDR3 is TGTGCCAGCAGTCGCCGACAGGGTGAAGGCTACACCTTC. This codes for CASSRRQGEGYTF.

CDR3 coding DNA: TGTGCCAGCAGCCAGGACAGGGGGCGCTTGGAAAAACTGTTTTTT. Its protein is CASSQDRGRLEKLFF. The chain employs TRBV4-2 and TRBJ1-4; TRBD1 aligns across 11 bases. With 3 bases clipped from V and 8 bases from J, the junction kept 5 bases outside the gene matches. Germline V gene sequence: CDR1 LGHNA, CDR2 YNFKEQ. CDR3 length: 15 amino acids.

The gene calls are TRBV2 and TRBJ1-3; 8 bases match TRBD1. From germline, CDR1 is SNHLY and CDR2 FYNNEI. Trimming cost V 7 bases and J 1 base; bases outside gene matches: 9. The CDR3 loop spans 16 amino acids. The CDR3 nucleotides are TGTGCCAGCAATGCAGGGGGCGTTGGGTCTGGAAACACCATATATTTT. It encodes CASNAGGVGSGNTIYF.